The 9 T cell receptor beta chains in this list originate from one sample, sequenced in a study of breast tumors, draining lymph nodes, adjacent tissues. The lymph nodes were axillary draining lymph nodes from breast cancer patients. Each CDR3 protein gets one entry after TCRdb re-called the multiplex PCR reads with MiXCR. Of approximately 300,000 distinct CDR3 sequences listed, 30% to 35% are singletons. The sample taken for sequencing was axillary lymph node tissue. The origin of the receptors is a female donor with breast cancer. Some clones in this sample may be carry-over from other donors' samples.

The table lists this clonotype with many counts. The chain's CDR3 is CASSIGLAAQGEQFF. The DNA of the CDR3 is TGTGCCAGCAGCATAGGACTAGCGGCACAAGGTGAGCAGTTCTTC. V is TRBV7-9 and J is TRBJ2-1; 10 bases line up with TRBD2. Germline V gene sequence: CDR1 SEHNR, CDR2 FQNEAQ (reference sequence). V was pared by 5 bases and J by 9 bases, with 10 bases of the junction left unmatched. The CDR3 extends over 15 amino acids.

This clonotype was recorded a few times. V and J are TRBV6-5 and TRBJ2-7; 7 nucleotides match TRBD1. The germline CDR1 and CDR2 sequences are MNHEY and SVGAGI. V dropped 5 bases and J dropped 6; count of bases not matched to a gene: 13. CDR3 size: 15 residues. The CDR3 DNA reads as TGTGCCAGCAGTCATCGTCGGACAGGAAATGGCGAGCAGTACTTC. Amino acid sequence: CASSHRRTGNGEQYF.

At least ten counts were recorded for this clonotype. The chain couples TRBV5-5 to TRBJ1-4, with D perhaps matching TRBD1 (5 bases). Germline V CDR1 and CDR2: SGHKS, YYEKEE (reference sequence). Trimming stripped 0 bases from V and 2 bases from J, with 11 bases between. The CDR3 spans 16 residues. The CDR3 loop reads CASSLAAGWTNEKLFF. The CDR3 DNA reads TGTGCCAGCAGCTTGGCTGCAGGGTGGACTAATGAAAAACTGTTTTTT.

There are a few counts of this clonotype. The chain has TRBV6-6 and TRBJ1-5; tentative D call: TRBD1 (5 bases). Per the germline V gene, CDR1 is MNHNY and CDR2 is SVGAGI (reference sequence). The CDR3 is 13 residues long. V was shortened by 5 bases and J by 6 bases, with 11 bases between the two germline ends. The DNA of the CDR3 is TGTGCCAGCAGTCACGGGGGGGGTCAGCCCCAGCATTTT. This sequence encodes CASSHGGGQPQHF.

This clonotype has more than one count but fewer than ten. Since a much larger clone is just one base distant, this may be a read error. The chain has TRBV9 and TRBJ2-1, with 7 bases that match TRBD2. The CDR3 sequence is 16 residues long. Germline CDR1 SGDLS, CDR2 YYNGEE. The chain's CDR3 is CASSPGTGGSGNAQFF. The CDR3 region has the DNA TGTGCCAGCAGCCCCGGAACCGGCGGGAGTGGCAATGCGCAGTTCTTC.

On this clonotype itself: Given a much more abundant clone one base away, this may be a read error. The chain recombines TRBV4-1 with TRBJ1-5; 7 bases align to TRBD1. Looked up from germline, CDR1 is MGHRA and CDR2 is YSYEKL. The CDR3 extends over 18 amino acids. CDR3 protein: CVSSQDLAGGYSNQPQHF. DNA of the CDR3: TGCGTCAGCAGCCAAGACCTGGCAGGGGGGTATAGCAATCAGCCCCAGCATTTT.

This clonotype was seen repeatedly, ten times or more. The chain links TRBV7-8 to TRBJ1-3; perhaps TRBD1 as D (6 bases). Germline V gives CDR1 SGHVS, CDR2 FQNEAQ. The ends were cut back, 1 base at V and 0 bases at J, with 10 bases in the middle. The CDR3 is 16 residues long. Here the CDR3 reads CASSLVGQLSGNTIYF. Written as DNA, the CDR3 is TGTGCCAGCAGCTTAGTCGGACAGCTCTCTGGAAACACCATATATTTT. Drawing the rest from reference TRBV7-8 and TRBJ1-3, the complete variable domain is GAGVSQSPRYKVAKRGQDVALRCDPISGHVSLFWYQQALGQGPEFLTYFQNEAQLDKSGLPSDRFFAERPEGSVSTLKIQRTQQEDSAVYLCASSLVGQLSGNTIYFGEGSWLTVV.

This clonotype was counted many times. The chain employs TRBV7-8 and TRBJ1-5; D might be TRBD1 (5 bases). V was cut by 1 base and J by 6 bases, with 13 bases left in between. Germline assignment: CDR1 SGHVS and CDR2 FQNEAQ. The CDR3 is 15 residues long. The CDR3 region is CASSLVMGVGQPQHF. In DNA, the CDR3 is TGTGCCAGCAGCTTAGTTATGGGGGTGGGTCAGCCCCAGCATTTT. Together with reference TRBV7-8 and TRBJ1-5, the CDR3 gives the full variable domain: GAGVSQSPRYKVAKRGQDVALRCDPISGHVSLFWYQQALGQGPEFLTYFQNEAQLDKSGLPSDRFFAERPEGSVSTLKIQRTQQEDSAVYLCASSLVMGVGQPQHFGDGTRLSIL.

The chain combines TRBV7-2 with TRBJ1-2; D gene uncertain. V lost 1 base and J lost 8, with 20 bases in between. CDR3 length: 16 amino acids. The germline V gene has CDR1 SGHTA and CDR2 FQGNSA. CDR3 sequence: CASSLERVLMVGGYTF. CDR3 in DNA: TGTGCCAGCAGCTTAGAGAGGGTCTTAATGGTCGGAGGCTACACCTTC.